Sequencing of this TCR beta chain was carried out in a study of blood T cell repertoires in COVID-19. Overall study: Material from acute and convalescent COVID-19 was sourced from the United States, Italy and Spain.

In assigning cohorts, the study relied on participant-reported clinical history. Data came from immunoSEQ multiplex PCR; TCRdb stores just in-frame clones and leaves some out. The sample includes about 260,000 clones, around four fifths seen only once; the top ten take roughly 4%. This clonotype was obtained from a young man with acute COVID-19. Sequenced: PBMCs or T cells enriched from blood (not recorded which).

The CDR3 here is CASSQGNSGSVNEQFF. The CDR3 nucleotides read TGCGCCAGCAGCCAAGGAAATAGCGGGAGCGTCAATGAGCAGTTCTTC. The chain couples TRBV4-3 to TRBJ2-1; 9 bases are a match to TRBD2. The CDR3 is 16 residues long. V lost 1 base to trimming and J lost 6 bases; unmatched junction nucleotides: 7. CDR1 is LGHNA, CDR2 YSLEER, per germline.